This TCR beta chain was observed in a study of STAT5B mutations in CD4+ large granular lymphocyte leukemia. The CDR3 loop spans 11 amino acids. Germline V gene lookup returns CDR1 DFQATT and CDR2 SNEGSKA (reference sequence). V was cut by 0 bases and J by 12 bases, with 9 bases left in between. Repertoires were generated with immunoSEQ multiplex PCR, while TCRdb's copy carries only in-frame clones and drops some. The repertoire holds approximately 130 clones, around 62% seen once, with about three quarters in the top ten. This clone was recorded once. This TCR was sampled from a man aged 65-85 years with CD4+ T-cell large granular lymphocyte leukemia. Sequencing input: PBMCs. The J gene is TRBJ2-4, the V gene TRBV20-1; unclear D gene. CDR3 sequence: CSARETGPQYF. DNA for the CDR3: TGCAGTGCTAGAGAAACCGGGCCTCAGTACTTC.